This T cell receptor beta chain was obtained from a study of control samples from healthy donors and cancer patients. After removal of 11 bases from V and 7 bases from J, the junction contained 23 bases not matched to a gene. This CDR3 has 17 amino acids. Germline V CDR1 and CDR2: LNHDA, SQIVND (reference sequence). The repertoire was sequenced with immunoSEQ multiplex PCR; TCRdb's copy has only in-frame clones and lacks some. Here the sample spans under 85,000 clones, approximately 94% being singletons. What was sequenced was blood. The V gene is TRBV19, the J gene TRBJ2-1; 7 nucleotides agree with TRBD2. This clonotype was sampled from a woman between 40 and 50 years old in good health. The CDR3 DNA is TGTGCCGCCAGTGAGGGGAGTTGGGAGGGCCACCCAAATGAGCAGTTCTTC. It is translated as CAASEGSWEGHPNEQFF.